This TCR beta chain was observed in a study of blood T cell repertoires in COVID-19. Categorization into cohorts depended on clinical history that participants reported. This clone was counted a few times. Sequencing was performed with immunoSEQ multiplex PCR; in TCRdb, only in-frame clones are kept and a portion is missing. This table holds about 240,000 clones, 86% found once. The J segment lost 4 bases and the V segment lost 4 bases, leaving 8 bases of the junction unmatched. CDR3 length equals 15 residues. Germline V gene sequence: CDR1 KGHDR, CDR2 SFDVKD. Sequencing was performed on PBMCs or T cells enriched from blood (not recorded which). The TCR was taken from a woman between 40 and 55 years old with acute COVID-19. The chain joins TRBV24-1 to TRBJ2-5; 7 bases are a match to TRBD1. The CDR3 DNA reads TGTGCCACCAGTGAGCCTACAGGGGCGGGAGAGACCCAGTACTTC. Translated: CATSEPTGAGETQYF.